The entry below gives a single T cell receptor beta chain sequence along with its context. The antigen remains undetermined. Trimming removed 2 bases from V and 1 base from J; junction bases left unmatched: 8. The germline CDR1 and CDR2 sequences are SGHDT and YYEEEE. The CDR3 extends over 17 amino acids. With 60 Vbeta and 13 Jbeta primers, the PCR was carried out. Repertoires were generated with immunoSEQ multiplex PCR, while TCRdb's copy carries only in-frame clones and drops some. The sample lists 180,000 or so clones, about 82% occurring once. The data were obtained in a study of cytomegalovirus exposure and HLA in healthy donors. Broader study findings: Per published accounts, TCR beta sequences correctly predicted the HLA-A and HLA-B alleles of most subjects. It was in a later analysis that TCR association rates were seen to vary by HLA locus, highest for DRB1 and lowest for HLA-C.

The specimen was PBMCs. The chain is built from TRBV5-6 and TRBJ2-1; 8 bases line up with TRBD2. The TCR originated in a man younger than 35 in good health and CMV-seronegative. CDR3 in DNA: TGTGCCAGCAGCTTCAACGGGAGGGCTAGGTCCTACAATGAGCAGTTCTTC. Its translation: CASSFNGRARSYNEQFF.